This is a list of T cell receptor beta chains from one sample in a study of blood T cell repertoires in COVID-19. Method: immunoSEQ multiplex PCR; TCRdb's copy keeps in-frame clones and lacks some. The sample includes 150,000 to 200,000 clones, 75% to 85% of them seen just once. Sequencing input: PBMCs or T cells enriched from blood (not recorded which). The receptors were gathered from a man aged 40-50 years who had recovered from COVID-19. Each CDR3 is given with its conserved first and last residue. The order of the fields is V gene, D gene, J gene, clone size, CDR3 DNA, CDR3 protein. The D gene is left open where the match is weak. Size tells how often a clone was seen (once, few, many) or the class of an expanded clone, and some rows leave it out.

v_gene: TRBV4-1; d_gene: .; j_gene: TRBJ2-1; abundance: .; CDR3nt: TGCGCCAGCAGCCAAGAAGCAGGGAATTCCTACAATGAGCAGTTCTTC; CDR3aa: CASSQEAGNSYNEQFF
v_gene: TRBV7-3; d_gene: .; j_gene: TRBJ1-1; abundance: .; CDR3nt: TGTGCCACTTCGGTGGGGCCGAACACTGAAGCTTTCTTT; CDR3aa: CATSVGPNTEAFF
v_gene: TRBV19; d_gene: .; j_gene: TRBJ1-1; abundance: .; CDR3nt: TGTGCCAGTAGAGGGGCCCTATCCGTGTACACTGAAGCTTTCTTT; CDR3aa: CASRGALSVYTEAFF
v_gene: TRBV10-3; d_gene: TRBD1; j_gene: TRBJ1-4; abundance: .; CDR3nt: TGTGCCATCAGTGAGAGGTTCGGGACAGTCGGTGAAAAACTGTTTTTT; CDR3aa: CAISERFGTVGEKLFF
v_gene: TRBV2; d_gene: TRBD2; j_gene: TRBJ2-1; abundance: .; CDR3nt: TGTGCCAGCAGTGAACTAGCGGGGACTTTAATCAATGAGCAGTTCTTC; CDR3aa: CASSELAGTLINEQFF
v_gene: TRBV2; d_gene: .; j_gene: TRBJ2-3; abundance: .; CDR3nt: TGTGCCAGCAGTGAAACGGTTCCCGATACGCAGTATTTT; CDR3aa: CASSETVPDTQYF
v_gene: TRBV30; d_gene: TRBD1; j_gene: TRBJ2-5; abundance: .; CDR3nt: TGTGCCTGGACATCTCAGGGGACAGGGACCCAAGAGACCCAGTACTTC; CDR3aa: CAWTSQGTGTQETQYF
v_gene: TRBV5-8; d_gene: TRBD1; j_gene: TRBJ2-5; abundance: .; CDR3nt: TGTGCCAGCAGCCCACCAACAGGGGCAGGCGAGACCCAGTACTTC; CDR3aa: CASSPPTGAGETQYF
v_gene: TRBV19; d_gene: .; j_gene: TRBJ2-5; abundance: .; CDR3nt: .; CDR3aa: CASTSAGGPAETQYF
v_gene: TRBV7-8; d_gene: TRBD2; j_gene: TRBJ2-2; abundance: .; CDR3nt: TGTGCCAGCAGCTCGGGACTAGCCCTAACCGGGGAGCTGTTTTTT; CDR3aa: CASSSGLALTGELFF
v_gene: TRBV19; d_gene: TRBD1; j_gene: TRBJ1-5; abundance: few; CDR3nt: TGTGCCAGTAACGGGAAGTCGGGGACAGGGACCAATCAGCCCCAGCATTTT; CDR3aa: CASNGKSGTGTNQPQHF
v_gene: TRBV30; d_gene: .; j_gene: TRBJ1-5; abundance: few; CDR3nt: TGTGCCTGGAGCGGGGGGAATCAGCCCCAGCATTTT; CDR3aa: CAWSGGNQPQHF
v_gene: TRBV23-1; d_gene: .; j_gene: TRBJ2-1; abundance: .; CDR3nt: TGCGCCAGCATCCCGACGGAGGAAAGGGGGAGCGGTCCCTACAATGAGCAGTTCTTC; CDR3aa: CASIPTEERGSGPYNEQFF
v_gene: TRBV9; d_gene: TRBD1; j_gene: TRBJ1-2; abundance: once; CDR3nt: TGTGCCAACAGCGTAGGGACAGGGGTCCCCCTTAACTATGGCTACACCTTC; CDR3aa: CANSVGTGVPLNYGYTF
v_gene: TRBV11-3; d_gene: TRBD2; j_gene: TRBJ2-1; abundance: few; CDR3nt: TGTGCCAGCAGCCCGACTAGCGGGGGACACAATGAGCAGTTCTTC; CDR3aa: CASSPTSGGHNEQFF
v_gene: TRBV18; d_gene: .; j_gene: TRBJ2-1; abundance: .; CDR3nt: TGTGCCAGCTCACCGGACTCTTCGTATGAGCAGTTCTTC; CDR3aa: CASSPDSSYEQFF
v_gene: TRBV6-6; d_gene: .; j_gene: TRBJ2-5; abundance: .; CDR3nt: TGTGCCAGCAGTTACGACTCCTGGGGCGAAGGGACCCAGTACTTC; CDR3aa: CASSYDSWGEGTQYF
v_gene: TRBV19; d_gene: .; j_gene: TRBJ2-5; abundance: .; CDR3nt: TGTGCCAGTAGTATAGCGGGACGGGGGGAGACCCAGTACTTC; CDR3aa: CASSIAGRGETQYF
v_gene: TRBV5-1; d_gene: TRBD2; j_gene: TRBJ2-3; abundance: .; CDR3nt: TGCGCCAGCAGCTTGAAGGGAGGGCCCCCGGATACGCAGTATTTT; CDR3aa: CASSLKGGPPDTQYF
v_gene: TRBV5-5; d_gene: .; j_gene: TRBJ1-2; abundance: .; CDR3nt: TGTGCCAGCACCCTAACCAGAGGGAACTATGGCTACACCTTC; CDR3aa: CASTLTRGNYGYTF
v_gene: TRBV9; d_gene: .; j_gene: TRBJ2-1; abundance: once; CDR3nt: TGTGCCAGCAGCGTAGATAGGGGCCAGCAGTTCTTC; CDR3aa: CASSVDRGQQFF
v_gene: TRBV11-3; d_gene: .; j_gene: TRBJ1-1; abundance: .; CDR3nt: TGTGCCAGCAGCTTAGGCAGGCTCTCCACTGAAGCTTTCTTT; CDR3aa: CASSLGRLSTEAFF
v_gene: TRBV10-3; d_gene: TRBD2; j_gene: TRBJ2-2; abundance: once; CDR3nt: TGTGCCAGCCGAGGGACTAGCGCCGGGGAGCTGTTTTTT; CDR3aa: CASRGTSAGELFF
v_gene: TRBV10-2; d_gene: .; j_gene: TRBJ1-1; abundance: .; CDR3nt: TGCGCCAGCAGTCCGGGGAACACTGAAGCTTTCTTT; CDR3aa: CASSPGNTEAFF
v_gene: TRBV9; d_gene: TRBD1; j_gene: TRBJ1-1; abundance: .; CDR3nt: TGTGCCAGCAGCCCTCAGACAGGGATTACTGAAGCTTTCTTT; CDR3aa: CASSPQTGITEAFF
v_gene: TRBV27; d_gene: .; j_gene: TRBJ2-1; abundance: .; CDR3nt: TGTGCCAGCAGTTTTAATCTAGACAATGAGCAGTTCTTC; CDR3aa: CASSFNLDNEQFF
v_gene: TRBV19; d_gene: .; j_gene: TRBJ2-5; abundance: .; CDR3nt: TGTGCCAGTAGTCTCGACTACCAAGAGACCCAGTACTTC; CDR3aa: CASSLDYQETQYF
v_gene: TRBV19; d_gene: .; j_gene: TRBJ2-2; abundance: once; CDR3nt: TGTGCCAGTAGTATTCAGGGGAACACCGGGGAGCTGTTTTTT; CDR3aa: CASSIQGNTGELFF
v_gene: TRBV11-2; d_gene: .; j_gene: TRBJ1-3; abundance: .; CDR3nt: TGTGCCAGCAGCCAACGACAGCACTCTGGAAACACCATATATTTT; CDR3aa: CASSQRQHSGNTIYF
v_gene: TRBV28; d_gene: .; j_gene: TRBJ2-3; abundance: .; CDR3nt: TGTGCCAGCAGTTTGGGGGGAGCAAGGGATACGCAGTATTTT; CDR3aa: CASSLGGARDTQYF
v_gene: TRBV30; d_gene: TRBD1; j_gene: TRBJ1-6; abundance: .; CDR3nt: TGTGCCTGGTCGAGGACAGGGGGCTGGTCACCCCTCCACTTT; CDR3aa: CAWSRTGGWSPLHF
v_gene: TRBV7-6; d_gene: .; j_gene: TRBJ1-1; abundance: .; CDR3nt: TGTGCCAGCAGCCCGAGGGGGGGAAGCACTGAAGCTTTCTTT; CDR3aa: CASSPRGGSTEAFF
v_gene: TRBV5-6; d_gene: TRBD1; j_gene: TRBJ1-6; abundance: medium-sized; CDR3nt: TGTGCCAGCAGCCAACTGGACAGGGGGCTTTCACCCCTCCACTTT; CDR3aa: CASSQLDRGLSPLHF
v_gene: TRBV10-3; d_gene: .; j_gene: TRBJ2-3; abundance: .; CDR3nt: TGTGCCATCAGTGAGTCTGGGGCCCCCACAGATACGCAGTATTTT; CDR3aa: CAISESGAPTDTQYF
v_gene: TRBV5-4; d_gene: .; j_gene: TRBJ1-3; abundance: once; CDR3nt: TGTGCCAGCAGCAAGGGTGGGGGCCGCTCTGGAAACACCATATATTTT; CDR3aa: CASSKGGGRSGNTIYF
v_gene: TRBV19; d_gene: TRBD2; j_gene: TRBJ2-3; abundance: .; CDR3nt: TGTGCCAGTAGTACCTGGACTAGCGGGGGCCCAGATACGCAGTATTTT; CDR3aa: CASSTWTSGGPDTQYF
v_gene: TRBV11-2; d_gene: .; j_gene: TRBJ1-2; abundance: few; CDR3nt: TGTGCCAGCAGCTCGTCCCTAAACTATGGCTACACCTTC; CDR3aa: CASSSSLNYGYTF
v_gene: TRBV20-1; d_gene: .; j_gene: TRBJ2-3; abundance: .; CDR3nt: TGCAGCCTCAACTTAAGAGATACGCAGTATTTT; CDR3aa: CSLNLRDTQYF
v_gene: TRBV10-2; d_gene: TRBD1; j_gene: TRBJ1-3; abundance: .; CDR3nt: TGCGCCAGCATGAGAAAACCGGGACAGGGGGCCCCAGCTGGAAACACCATATATTTT; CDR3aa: CASMRKPGQGAPAGNTIYF
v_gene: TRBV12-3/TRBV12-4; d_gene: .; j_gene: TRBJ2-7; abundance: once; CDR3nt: TGTGCCAGCAGCCCGACACGATCCTACGAGCAGTACTTC; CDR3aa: CASSPTRSYEQYF
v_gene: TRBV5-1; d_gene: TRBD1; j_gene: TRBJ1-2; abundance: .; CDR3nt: TGCGCCAGCAGCTGGGGGGACAGGACAAACTATGGCTACACCTTC; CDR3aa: CASSWGDRTNYGYTF
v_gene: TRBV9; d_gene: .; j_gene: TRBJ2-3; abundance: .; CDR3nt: TGTGCCAGCAGCGTAGAAGGGGGGGGGACAGATACGCAGTATTTT; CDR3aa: CASSVEGGGTDTQYF
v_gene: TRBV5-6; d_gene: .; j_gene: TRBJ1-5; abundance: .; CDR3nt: TGTGCCAGCAGCTATAAGCCAGGAAAAAATCAGCCCCAGCATTTT; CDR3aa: CASSYKPGKNQPQHF
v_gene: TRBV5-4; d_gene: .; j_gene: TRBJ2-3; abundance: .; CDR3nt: TGTGCCAGCAGCTTTCAGGGCGGCACAGATACGCAGTATTTT; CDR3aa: CASSFQGGTDTQYF
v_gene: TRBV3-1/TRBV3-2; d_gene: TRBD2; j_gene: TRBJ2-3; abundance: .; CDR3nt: TGTGCCAGCAGCCAAGGTGCTTCACGGGGGGGTACAGATACGCAGTATTTT; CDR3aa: CASSQGASRGGTDTQYF
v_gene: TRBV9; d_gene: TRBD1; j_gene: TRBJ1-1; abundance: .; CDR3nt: TGTGCCAGCAGCGTGCTGGGACAGGGGGCCACTGAAGCTTTCTTT; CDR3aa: CASSVLGQGATEAFF
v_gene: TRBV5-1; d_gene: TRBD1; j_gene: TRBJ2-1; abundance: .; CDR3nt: TGCGCCAGCAGCAAAGGGGACAGGGTATCGGATGAGCAGTTCTTC; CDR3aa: CASSKGDRVSDEQFF
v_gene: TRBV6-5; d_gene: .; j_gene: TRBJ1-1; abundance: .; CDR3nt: TGTGCCACCTGGGTTGGGGGCGCCGGGAACACTGAAGCTTTCTTT; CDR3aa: CATWVGGAGNTEAFF
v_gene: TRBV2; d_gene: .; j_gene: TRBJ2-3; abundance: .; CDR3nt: TGTGCCAGCAGTGGCATCTCGTGGAGGCCTAGCACAGATACGCAGTATTTT; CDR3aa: CASSGISWRPSTDTQYF
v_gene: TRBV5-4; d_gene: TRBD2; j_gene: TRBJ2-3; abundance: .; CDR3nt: TGTGCCAGCAGTCATGCAGGGTTAGCGGGGGTCACAGATACGCAGTATTTT; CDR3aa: CASSHAGLAGVTDTQYF
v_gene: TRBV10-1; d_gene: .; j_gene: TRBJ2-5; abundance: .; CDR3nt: TGCGCCAGCTCACTCGCAGGGATGCAAGAGACCCAGTACTTC; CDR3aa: CASSLAGMQETQYF
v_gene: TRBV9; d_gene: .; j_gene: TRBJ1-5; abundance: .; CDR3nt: TGTGCCAGCAGCGCCCTCCCGGACAGTGTAGGTCAGCCCCAGCATTTT; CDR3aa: CASSALPDSVGQPQHF
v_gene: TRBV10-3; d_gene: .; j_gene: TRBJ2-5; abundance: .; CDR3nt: TGTGCCATCAGTGACGACACGTCCCAAGAGACCCAGTACTTC; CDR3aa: CAISDDTSQETQYF